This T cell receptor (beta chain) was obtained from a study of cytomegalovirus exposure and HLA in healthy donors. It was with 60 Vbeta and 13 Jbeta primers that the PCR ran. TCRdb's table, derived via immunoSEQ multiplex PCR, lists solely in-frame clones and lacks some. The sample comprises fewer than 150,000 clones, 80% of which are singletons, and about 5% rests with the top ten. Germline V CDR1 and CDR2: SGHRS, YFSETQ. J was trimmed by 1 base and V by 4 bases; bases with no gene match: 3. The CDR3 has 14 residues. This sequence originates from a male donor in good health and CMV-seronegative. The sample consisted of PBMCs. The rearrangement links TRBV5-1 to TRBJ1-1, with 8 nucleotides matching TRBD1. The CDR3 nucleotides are TGCGCCAGCAGCGAGGACAGGGCGAACACTGAAGCTTTCTTT. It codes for CASSEDRANTEAFF.